A selection of T cell receptor beta chains follows, all from one sample in a study of T cells in tuberculosis. Clones were sequenced by immunoSEQ multiplex PCR, and TCRdb holds only the in-frame ones, with some missing. The sample includes some 28,000 clones, around 87% seen only once; the top ten take 5.5% to 6.5%. The sample was PBMCs. These receptors all stem from a donor aged 10 to 29 with latent tuberculosis or without tuberculosis infection. Each CDR3 is given with its conserved first and last residue. The D gene is left open where the match is weak. Rows may omit the clone size; those that give it use once, few, many or a size class.

clone size,D gene,CDR3 length,J gene,V gene,CDR3 DNA,CDR3 protein
.,TRBD2,18,TRBJ2-5,TRBV7-8,TGTGCCAGCAGCGTCAAACCCGGCGCACTAGCGGGAGAGGAGACCCAGTACTTC,CASSVKPGALAGEETQYF
.,.,13,TRBJ1-5,TRBV10-3,TGTGCCATCAGTGAGTCGGAGGTACAGCCCCAGCATTTT,CAISESEVQPQHF
.,.,13,TRBJ2-3,TRBV6-1,TGTGCCAGCAGTGGACAAAACACAGATACGCAGTATTTT,CASSGQNTDTQYF
.,TRBD1,19,TRBJ2-6,TRBV18,TGTGCCAGCTCACCGCTACAGGGGTTAATTATGTCCGGGGCCAACGTCCTGACTTTC,CASSPLQGLIMSGANVLTF
.,.,15,TRBJ1-6,TRBV6-5,TGTGCCAGCAGTTACGTGGGCGCCTATAATTCACCCCTCCACTTT,CASSYVGAYNSPLHF
.,.,16,TRBJ1-1,TRBV9,TGTGCCAGCAGCGTAGGGACTGCCGGGGGGAACACTGAAGCTTTCTTT,CASSVGTAGGNTEAFF
.,TRBD1,14,TRBJ1-2,TRBV28,TGTGCCAGCAGGGCGGGACAGATGAACTATGGCTACACCTTC,CASRAGQMNYGYTF
.,.,15,TRBJ2-2,TRBV4-2,TGTGCCAGCAGCCAAGGGTCAGGGAACGCCGGGGAGCTGTTTTTT,CASSQGSGNAGELFF
.,TRBD1,16,TRBJ1-2,TRBV28,TGTGCCAGCAGTTCCGTTTGGGGACAGGGTCACTATGGCTACACCTTC,CASSSVWGQGHYGYTF
.,.,13,TRBJ2-5,TRBV5-4,TGTGCCAGCAGCTTAATCAGGGGAGAGACCCAGTACTTC,CASSLIRGETQYF
.,.,18,TRBJ2-2,TRBV21-1,TGTGCCAGCAGCAGCCGCCCGGCGGGGTCCCGTCCCACCGGGGAGCTGTTTTTT,CASSSRPAGSRPTGELFF
.,.,14,TRBJ2-3,TRBV7-2,TGTGCCAGCAGCTCGGGGGGCGGCACAGATACGCAGTATTTT,CASSSGGGTDTQYF
few,.,14,TRBJ2-7,TRBV11-2,TGTGCCAGCAGCTTATCTCGGGGCGCGGGGGAGCAGTACTTC,CASSLSRGAGEQYF
.,.,14,TRBJ1-5,TRBV19,TGTGCCAGTAGGGACAAAGATAGCAATCAGCCCCAGCATTTT,CASRDKDSNQPQHF
.,TRBD1,16,TRBJ1-4,TRBV4-3,TGCGCCAGCAGCCATGACCCTACAGGGGGCAGGGAAAAACTGTTTTTT,CASSHDPTGGREKLFF